The following is a T cell receptor beta chain sequence with its context. At one boundary the junction diverges from the germline segment, which might be a read error. Here immunoSEQ multiplex PCR was the method, and the copy in TCRdb shows in-frame clones only, minus some. Altogether 99,000 or so clones are present, approximately 80% being singletons, with the ten largest covering more than 3%. CDR1 and CDR2 (germline): LNHDA, SQIVND (reference sequence). The CDR3 runs to 15 residues. The record originates from a study of blood T cell repertoires in COVID-19. The material sequenced was peripheral blood. This sequence joins TRBV19 and TRBJ1-2; maybe TRBD1 (5 bases). The sequence was collected from a woman older than 75 with active or convalescent COVID-19. The DNA of the CDR3 is TGTGCCAGTAGTATGGTCACGACAGCTACTTATGCCTACACCTTC. Translating gives CASSMVTTATYAYTF.